This entry is about one T cell receptor beta chain. This entry comes from a study of blood T cell repertoires in COVID-19. Repertoires were generated with immunoSEQ multiplex PCR, while TCRdb's copy carries only in-frame clones and drops some. The repertoire has more than 300,000 clones, about 92% of them found once; the top ten carry roughly 20%. Symptom resolution, clearance, or two negative PCRs marked the recovered donors of Cohort 3. V lost 1 base and J lost 5; bases outside the gene matches: 3. From germline, CDR1 is SGHDT and CDR2 YYEEEE. CDR3 length equals 16 residues. This receptor was identified in a woman in her 30s who had recovered from COVID-19. The sequenced sample consisted of PBMCs or T cells enriched from blood (not recorded which). The V call is TRBV5-6, the J call TRBJ2-2; 12 positions match TRBD2. The CDR3 DNA is TGTGCCAGCAGCTTGCCTAGCGGGGGGGTTACCGGGGAGCTGTTTTTT. Translating gives CASSLPSGGVTGELFF.